This T cell receptor beta chain was documented in a study of immune heterogeneity within non-small cell lung tumors. Template was bulk tumor genomic DNA, about 600 ng per sample. Taken during surgery, several biopsies per primary tumor were spaced as far apart as possible within the tumor mass. Their non-small cell lung cancer was newly diagnosed and untreated, and the patients underwent curative surgery. Using 32 V and 13 J primers, multiplex PCR amplified TCR beta CDR3. MiXCR, run by TCRdb on the multiplex PCR reads, gives a single entry per CDR3 protein. The sample lists about 5,000 distinct CDR3 sequences; 30% to 40% were seen once. Overall study findings and caveats: Largely, high-frequency T-cell receptor beta clonotypes differed from one individual patient to another.

This clonotype is deemed medium-sized. The antigen remains unidentified. V lost 2 bases to trimming and J lost 4 bases; unmatched junction nucleotides: 4. The CDR3 is 15 residues long. Looked up from germline, CDR1 is MNHNS and CDR2 is SASEGT. The receptor was derived from a woman in her forties or fifties with non-small cell lung cancer. The rearrangement joins TRBV6-1 to TRBJ2-1; 8 bases agree with TRBD2. The sample was lung tumor tissue. Here the CDR3 reads CASSEISGKYNEQFF. CDR3 sequence (DNA): TGTGCCAGCAGTGAAATTAGCGGGAAGTACAATGAGCAGTTCTTC.